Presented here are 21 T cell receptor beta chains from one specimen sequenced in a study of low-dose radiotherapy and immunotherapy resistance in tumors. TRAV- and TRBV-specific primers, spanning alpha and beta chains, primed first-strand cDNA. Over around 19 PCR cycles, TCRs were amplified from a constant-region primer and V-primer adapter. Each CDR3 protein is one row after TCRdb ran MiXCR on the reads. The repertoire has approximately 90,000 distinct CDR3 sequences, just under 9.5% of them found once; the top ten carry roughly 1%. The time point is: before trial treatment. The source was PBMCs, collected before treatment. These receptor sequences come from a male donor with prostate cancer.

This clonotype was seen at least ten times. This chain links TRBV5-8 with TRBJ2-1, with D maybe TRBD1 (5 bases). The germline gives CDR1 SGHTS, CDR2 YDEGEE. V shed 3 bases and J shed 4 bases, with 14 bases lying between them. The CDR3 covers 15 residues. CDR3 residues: CASSSTGFVYNEQFF. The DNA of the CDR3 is TGTGCCAGCAGCTCTACAGGCTTTGTATACAATGAGCAGTTCTTC.

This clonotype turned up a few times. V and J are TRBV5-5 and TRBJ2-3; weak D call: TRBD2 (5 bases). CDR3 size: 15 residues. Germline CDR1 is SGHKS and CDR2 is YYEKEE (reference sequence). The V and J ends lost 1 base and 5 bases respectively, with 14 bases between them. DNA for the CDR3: TGTGCCAGCAGCTTGAACGGGGAGCATAGAGATACGCAGTATTTT. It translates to CASSLNGEHRDTQYF.

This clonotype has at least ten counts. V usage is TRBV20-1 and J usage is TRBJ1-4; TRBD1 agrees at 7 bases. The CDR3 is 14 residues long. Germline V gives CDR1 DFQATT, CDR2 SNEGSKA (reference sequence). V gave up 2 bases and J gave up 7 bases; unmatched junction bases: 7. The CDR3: CSARTDRDGEKLFF. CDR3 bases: TGCAGTGCTAGAACCGACAGGGATGGTGAAAAACTGTTTTTT.

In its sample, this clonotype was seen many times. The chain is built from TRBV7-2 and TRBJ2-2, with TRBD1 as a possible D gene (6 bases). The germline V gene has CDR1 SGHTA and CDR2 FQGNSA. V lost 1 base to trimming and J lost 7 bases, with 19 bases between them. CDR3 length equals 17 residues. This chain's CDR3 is CASSLGGGGGLGGELFF. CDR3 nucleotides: TGTGCCAGCAGCTTAGGAGGTGGGGGCGGTCTAGGCGGGGAGCTGTTTTTT.

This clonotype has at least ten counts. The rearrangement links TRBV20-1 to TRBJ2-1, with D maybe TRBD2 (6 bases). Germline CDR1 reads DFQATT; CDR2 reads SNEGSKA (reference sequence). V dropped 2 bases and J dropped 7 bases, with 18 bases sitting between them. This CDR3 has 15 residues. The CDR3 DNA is TGCAGTGCTAGAAATTTAGGTAGCGGTAAAAATGAGCAGTTCTTC. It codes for CSARNLGSGKNEQFF.

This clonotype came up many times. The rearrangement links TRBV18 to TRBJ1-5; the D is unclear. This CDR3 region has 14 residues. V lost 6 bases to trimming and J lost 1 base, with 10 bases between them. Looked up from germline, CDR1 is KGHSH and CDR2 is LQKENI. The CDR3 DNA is TGTGCCAGCTCCCGAACTGACAGCAATCAGCCCCAGCATTTT. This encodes CASSRTDSNQPQHF.

The DNA for the CDR3 is TGTGCCAGCAGCCCGGGACTAGAAGCAGATACGCAGTATTTT. This sequence encodes CASSPGLEADTQYF. The genes are TRBV3-1 and TRBJ2-3; TRBD2 matches 8 bases. This CDR3 contains 14 residues. V lost 4 bases to trimming and J lost 4 bases; unmatched junction nucleotides: 4. Germline V gene data show CDR1 as LGHDT and CDR2 as YNNKEL (reference sequence).

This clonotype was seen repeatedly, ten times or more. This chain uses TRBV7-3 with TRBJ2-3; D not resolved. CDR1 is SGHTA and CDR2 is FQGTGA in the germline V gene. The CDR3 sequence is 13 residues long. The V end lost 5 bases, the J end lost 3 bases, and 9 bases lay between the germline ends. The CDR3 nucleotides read TGTGCCAGCAGCACAGAACGGACAGATACGCAGTATTTT. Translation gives CASSTERTDTQYF. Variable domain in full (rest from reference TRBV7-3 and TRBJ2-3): GAGVSQTPSNKVTEKGKYVELRCDPISGHTALYWYRQSLGQGPEFLIYFQGTGAADDSGLPNDRFFAVRPEGSVSTLKIQRTERGDSAVYLCASSTERTDTQYFGPGTRLTVL.

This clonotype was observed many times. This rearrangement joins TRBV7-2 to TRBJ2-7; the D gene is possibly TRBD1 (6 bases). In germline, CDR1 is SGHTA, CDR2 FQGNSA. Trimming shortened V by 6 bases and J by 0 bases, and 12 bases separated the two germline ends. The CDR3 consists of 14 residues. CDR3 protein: CASRPRGASYEQYF. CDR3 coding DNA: TGTGCCAGCAGACCCAGGGGAGCCTCCTACGAGCAGTACTTC.

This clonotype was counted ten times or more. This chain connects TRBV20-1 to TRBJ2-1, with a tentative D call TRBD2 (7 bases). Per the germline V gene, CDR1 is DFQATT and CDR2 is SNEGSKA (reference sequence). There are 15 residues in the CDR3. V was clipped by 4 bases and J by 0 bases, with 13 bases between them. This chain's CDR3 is CSANGGRDSYNEQFF. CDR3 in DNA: TGCAGTGCTAACGGGGGGCGGGACTCCTACAATGAGCAGTTCTTC.

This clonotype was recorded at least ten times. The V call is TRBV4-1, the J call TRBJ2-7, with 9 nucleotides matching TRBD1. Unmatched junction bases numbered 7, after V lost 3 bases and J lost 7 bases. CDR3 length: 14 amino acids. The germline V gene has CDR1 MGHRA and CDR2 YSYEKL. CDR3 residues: CASSQLQGAGEQYF. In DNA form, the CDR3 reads TGCGCCAGCAGCCAGCTACAGGGGGCTGGGGAGCAGTACTTC.

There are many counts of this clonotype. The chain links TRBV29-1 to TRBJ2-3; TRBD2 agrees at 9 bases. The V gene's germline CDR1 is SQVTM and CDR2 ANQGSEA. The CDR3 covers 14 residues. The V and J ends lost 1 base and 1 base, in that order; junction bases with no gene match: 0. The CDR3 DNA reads TGCAGCGTTGAAGGGACTAGCGGCACAGATACGCAGTATTTT. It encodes CSVEGTSGTDTQYF.

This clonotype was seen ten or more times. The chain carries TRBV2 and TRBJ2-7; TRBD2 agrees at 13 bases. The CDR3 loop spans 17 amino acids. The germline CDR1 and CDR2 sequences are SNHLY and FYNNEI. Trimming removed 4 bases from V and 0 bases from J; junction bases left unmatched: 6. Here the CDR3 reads CASSGTSGSVISYEQYF. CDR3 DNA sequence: TGTGCCAGCAGTGGGACTAGCGGGAGCGTCATCTCCTACGAGCAGTACTTC.

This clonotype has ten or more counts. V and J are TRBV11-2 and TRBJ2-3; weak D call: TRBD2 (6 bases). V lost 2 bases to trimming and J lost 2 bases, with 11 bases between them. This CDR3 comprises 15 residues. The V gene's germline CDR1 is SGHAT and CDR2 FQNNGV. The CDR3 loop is CASSLTSGHTDTQYF. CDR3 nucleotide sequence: TGTGCCAGCAGCTTAACCAGCGGGCACACAGATACGCAGTATTTT.

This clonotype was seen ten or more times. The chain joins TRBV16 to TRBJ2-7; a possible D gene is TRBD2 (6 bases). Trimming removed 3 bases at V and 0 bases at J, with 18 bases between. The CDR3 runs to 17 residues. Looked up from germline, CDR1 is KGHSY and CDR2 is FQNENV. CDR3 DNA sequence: TGTGCCAGCAGCCATAGGGGTGGCGGGACTTTCTCCTACGAGCAGTACTTC. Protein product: CASSHRGGGTFSYEQYF.

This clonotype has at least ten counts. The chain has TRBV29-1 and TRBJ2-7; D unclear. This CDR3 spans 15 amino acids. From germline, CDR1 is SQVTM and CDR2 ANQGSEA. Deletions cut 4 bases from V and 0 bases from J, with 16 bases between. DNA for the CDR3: TGCAGCGTTGGTAGGGCAGGTCTGAGCTCCTACGAGCAGTACTTC. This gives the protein CSVGRAGLSSYEQYF.

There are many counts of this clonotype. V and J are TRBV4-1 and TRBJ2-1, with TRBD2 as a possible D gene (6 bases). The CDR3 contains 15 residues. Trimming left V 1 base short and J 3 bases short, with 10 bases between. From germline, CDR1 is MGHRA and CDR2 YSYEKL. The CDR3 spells CASSQGGGDYNEQFF. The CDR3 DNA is TGCGCCAGCAGCCAAGGGGGAGGAGACTACAATGAGCAGTTCTTC.

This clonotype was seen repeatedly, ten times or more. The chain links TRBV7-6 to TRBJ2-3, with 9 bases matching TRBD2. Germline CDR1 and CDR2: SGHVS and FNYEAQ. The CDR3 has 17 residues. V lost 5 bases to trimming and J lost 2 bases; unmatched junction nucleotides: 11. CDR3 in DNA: TGTGCCAGCAGCCTACAATCCTGGACTAGCGACACAGATACGCAGTATTTT. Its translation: CASSLQSWTSDTDTQYF. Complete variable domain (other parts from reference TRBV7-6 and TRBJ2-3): GAGVSQSPRYKVTKRGQDVALRCDPISGHVSLYWYRQALGQGPEFLTYFNYEAQQDKSGLPNDRFSAERPEGSISTLTIQRTEQRDSAMYRCASSLQSWTSDTDTQYFGPGTRLTVL.

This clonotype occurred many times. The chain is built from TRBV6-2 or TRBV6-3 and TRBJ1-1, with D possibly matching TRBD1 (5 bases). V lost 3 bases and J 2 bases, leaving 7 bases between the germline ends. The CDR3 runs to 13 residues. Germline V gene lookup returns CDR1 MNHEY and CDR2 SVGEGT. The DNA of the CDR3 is TGTGCCAGCAGTTATGGGGGAAACACTGAAGCTTTCTTT. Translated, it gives CASSYGGNTEAFF.

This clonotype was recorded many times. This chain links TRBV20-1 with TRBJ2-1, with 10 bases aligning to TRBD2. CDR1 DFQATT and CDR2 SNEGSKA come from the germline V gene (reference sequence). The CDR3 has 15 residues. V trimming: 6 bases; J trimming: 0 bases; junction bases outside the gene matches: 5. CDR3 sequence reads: CSAPSGSFSYNEQFF. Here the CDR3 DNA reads TGCAGTGCCCCTAGCGGGAGTTTCTCCTACAATGAGCAGTTCTTC.

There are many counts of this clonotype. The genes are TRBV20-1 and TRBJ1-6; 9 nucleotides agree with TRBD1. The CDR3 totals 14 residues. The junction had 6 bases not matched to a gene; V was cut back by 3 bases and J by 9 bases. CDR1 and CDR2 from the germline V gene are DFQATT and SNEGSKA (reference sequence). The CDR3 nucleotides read TGCAGTGCTAGTGCGGGACAGGGTACTTCACCCCTCCACTTT. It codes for CSASAGQGTSPLHF.